This entry lists 8 T cell receptor beta chains sequenced from one sample in a study of T-cell memory formation after mild COVID-19. TCRdb redid the calling of the 5' RACE reads with MiXCR, one entry per CDR3 protein. The table records 400,000 to 500,000 distinct CDR3 sequences, around 20% of them present only once. Sequenced input: PBMCs or a T cell subset sorted from them (not recorded which). The receptors derive from an adult woman who had mild COVID-19 (a few samples of this study predate the infection). Cell type and time point are not known.

Only a few counts were recorded for this clonotype. The chain uses TRBV7-2 and TRBJ2-7; perhaps TRBD2 as D (6 bases). Per the germline V gene, CDR1 is SGHTA and CDR2 is FQGNSA. Trimming shortened V by 1 base and J by 4 bases, and 11 bases separated the two germline ends. The CDR3 totals 14 residues. CDR3 residues: CASSLVSSEYEQYF. The CDR3 region has the DNA TGTGCCAGCAGCTTAGTGTCTAGCGAGTACGAGCAGTACTTC.

This clonotype was observed many times. CDR3 bases: TGTGCCACCAGTGATCCGACGCGGGGCTACACCTTC. Translated: CATSDPTRGYTF. The V call is TRBV24-1, the J call TRBJ1-2; no reliable D call. From germline, CDR1 is KGHDR and CDR2 SFDVKD. The CDR3 sequence is 12 residues long. V shed 3 bases and J shed 8 bases, with 9 bases lying between them.

V is TRBV6-5 and J is TRBJ1-1; D is possibly TRBD1 (5 bases). V lost 7 bases, J lost 7 bases, and 16 bases lay in between. The length of the CDR3 is 13 residues. The germline V gene has CDR1 MNHEY and CDR2 SVGAGI. The CDR3 here is CASNSPGVNEAFF. The CDR3 DNA reads as TGTGCCAGCAACAGCCCGGGGGTCAATGAAGCTTTCTTT.

V usage is TRBV5-1 and J usage is TRBJ2-7; TRBD1 aligns across 8 bases. V lost 3 bases, J lost 2 bases, and 7 bases stayed unmatched. Germline CDR1 reads SGHRS; CDR2 reads YFSETQ. CDR3 size: 15 residues. In DNA, the CDR3 is TGCGCCAGCAGCTCGTCCGGGACAGGCCCCTACGAGCAGTACTTC. Amino acid sequence: CASSSSGTGPYEQYF.

This clonotype was recorded a few times. The chain carries TRBV5-1 and TRBJ1-1; TRBD1 is a possible D gene (5 bases). CDR1 is SGHRS, CDR2 YFSETQ, per germline. The CDR3 sequence is 14 residues long. Trimming pared 5 bases from V and 1 base from J, leaving 12 bases between. The CDR3 here is CASSRQSPNTEAFF. The DNA for the CDR3 is TGCGCCAGCAGTAGACAGTCGCCGAACACTGAAGCTTTCTTT.

The genes are TRBV9 and TRBJ2-5; D is perhaps TRBD1 or TRBD2 (5 bases each). Trimming left V 7 bases short and J 2 bases short, with 12 bases between. The CDR3 runs to 13 residues. Per germline, CDR1 SGDLS and CDR2 YYNGEE. The CDR3: CASAGTLQETQYF. CDR3 sequence (DNA): TGTGCCAGCGCCGGGACCTTACAAGAGACCCAGTACTTC.

Only a few counts were recorded for this clonotype. The rearrangement uses TRBV7-9 and TRBJ2-5, with D unresolved. The CDR3 loop spans 12 amino acids. Germline CDR1 reads SEHNR; CDR2 reads FQNEAQ (reference sequence). Trimming left V 0 bases short and J 5 bases short, with 4 bases between. The CDR3 DNA sequence: TGTGCCAGCAGCTTAGCGGCGGAGACCCAGTACTTC. Translating it yields CASSLAAETQYF. The full variable domain, its missing parts supplied by reference TRBV7-9 and TRBJ2-5, is DTGVSQNPRHKITKRGQNVTFRCDPISEHNRLYWYRQTLGQGPEFLTYFQNEAQLEKSRLLSDRFSAERPKGSFSTLEIQRTEQGDSAMYLCASSLAAETQYFGPGTRLLVL.

This clonotype showed up just a few times. V and J are TRBV12-3 or TRBV12-4 and TRBJ2-3, with D uncertain. This CDR3 region has 17 residues. Trimming left V 1 base short and J 0 bases short, with 14 bases between. The CDR3 sequence: CASSLDTSFTSTDTQYF. CDR3 bases: TGTGCCAGCAGTTTAGACACCTCATTTACTAGCACAGATACGCAGTATTTT.